Listed here are 21 T cell receptor beta chains from one sample, sequenced in a study of OX40 agonist ivuxolimab in advanced cancers. The protocol was immunoSEQ multiplex PCR, while the TCRdb copy is restricted to in-frame clones and leaves out a portion. The sample consists of roughly 22,000 clones, 85% to 90% of them appearing once. This specimen was CD4+ or CD8+ T cells sorted from blood, taken in a trial of the OX40 agonist ivuxolimab. These receptors were taken from an adult with an advanced solid tumor such as melanoma, head and neck, liver or kidney cancer.

This chain joins TRBV5-6 and TRBJ1-2; 8 bases are shared with TRBD1. V shed 4 bases and J 3 bases; nucleotides not matched to a gene: 2. This CDR3 comprises 13 residues. From germline, CDR1 is SGHDT and CDR2 YYEEEE. DNA for the CDR3: TGTGCCAGCAGCCAGGGGGCGTACTATGGCTACACCTTC. The encoded protein is CASSQGAYYGYTF.

The chain recombines TRBV7-8 with TRBJ2-7; 11 positions agree with TRBD1. Germline V lookup: CDR1 SGHVS, CDR2 FQNEAQ. V lost 2 bases, J lost 5 bases, and 8 bases stayed unmatched. This CDR3 comprises 16 residues. The CDR3 sequence is CASSLTRTGGRNEQYF. In DNA, the CDR3 is TGTGCCAGCAGCTTAACCAGGACAGGGGGCAGAAACGAGCAGTACTTC.

The chain links TRBV19 to TRBJ1-1; D may be TRBD1 (6 bases). The CDR3 loop spans 16 amino acids. Germline V lookup: CDR1 LNHDA, CDR2 SQIVND (reference sequence). Between the trimmed V and J ends, which lost 10 bases and 0 bases, there was a span of 21 bases. CDR3: CATHREFGSMNTEAFF. CDR3 coding DNA: TGTGCCACCCACAGGGAATTCGGGTCAATGAACACTGAAGCTTTCTTT.

This clone showed up just a few times. The chain couples TRBV7-9 to TRBJ1-2; no firm D call. There are 13 residues in the CDR3. CDR1 is SEHNR and CDR2 is FQNEAQ in the germline V gene (reference sequence). Trimming removed 5 bases from V and 3 bases from J, with 10 bases in between. The CDR3 loop is CASSPEVYYGYTF. The CDR3 DNA follows: TGTGCCAGCAGCCCCGAAGTCTACTATGGCTACACCTTC.

The CDR3 DNA follows: TGTGCCAGCAGTGTGGCAGTGCGGGAGGCCCCTGACGAGCAGTACTTC. Amino acid sequence: CASSVAVREAPDEQYF. V usage is TRBV6-1 and J usage is TRBJ2-7, with 8 bases aligning to TRBD2. Germline CDR1 and CDR2: MNHNS and SASEGT. The CDR3 totals 16 residues. J lost 5 bases, V lost 4 bases, and 13 bases had no gene match.

The chain carries TRBV6-6 and TRBJ2-5; D uncertain. Germline values: CDR1 MNHNY, CDR2 SVGAGI (reference sequence). CDR3 length: 14 residues. Between the trimmed V and J ends, which lost 2 bases and 4 bases, there was a span of 11 bases. CDR3 residues: CASSYVSDIETQYF. CDR3 bases: TGTGCCAGCAGTTACGTTTCGGATATAGAGACCCAGTACTTC.

The chain links TRBV19 to TRBJ2-3; D gene unclear. The CDR3 loop spans 13 amino acids. CDR1 and CDR2 (germline): LNHDA, SQIVND (reference sequence). V was clipped by 4 bases and J by 5 bases, with 10 bases between them. The chain's CDR3 is CASSTVGEDTQYF. DNA of the CDR3: TGTGCCAGTAGTACCGTGGGCGAAGATACGCAGTATTTT.

The J gene is TRBJ2-7, the V gene TRBV10-3; the D is unclear. Germline V gene lookup returns CDR1 ENHRY and CDR2 SYGVKD. Trimming left V 4 bases short and J 1 base short, with 17 bases between. There are 16 residues in the CDR3. CDR3 amino acids: CAISGSPRAASYEQYF. CDR3 nucleotides: TGTGCCATCAGTGGAAGCCCCCGGGCTGCGTCCTACGAGCAGTACTTC.

The chain joins TRBV19 to TRBJ2-1, with D perhaps being TRBD1 or TRBD2 (6 bases each). From germline, CDR1 is LNHDA and CDR2 SQIVND (reference sequence). V was trimmed by 6 bases and J by 6 bases, leaving 15 bases between them. This CDR3 has 14 residues. The CDR3 region is CASSWGLASNEQFF. As DNA, the CDR3 is TGTGCCAGTAGCTGGGGGCTAGCGTCCAATGAGCAGTTCTTC.

The chain carries TRBV7-6 and TRBJ2-5, with D maybe TRBD2 (6 bases). Gene TRBJ2-7 matches the end of the DNA better, so the J call may be wrong. Germline lookup yields CDR1 SGHVS and CDR2 FNYEAQ. The CDR3 length is 15 residues. In nucleotides, the CDR3 is TGTGCCAGCAGCTTTAGGGGAGGCGGTTCCTACGAGCAGTACTTC. It codes for CASSFRGGGSYEQYF.

CDR3: CASSLSGAGNTIYF. DNA of the CDR3: TGTGCCAGCAGCTTGTCAGGGGCTGGAAACACCATATATTTT. The chain is built from TRBV5-5 and TRBJ1-3, with a weak D call TRBD1 (6 bases). Germline CDR1 reads SGHKS; CDR2 reads YYEKEE (reference sequence). The CDR3 is made up of 14 amino acids. The germline V and J ends were trimmed by 1 base and 2 bases, with 7 bases remaining between them.

Sample share makes this clone medium-sized. V gene TRBV28 combines with J gene TRBJ2-7; 10 bases fit TRBD2. Germline V CDR1 and CDR2: MDHEN, SYDVKM. Losses at the gene ends were 4 bases for V and 0 bases for J; bases not matched to a gene: 6. CDR3 length: 16 amino acids. CDR3 loop: CASSSIGTSASYEQYF. The CDR3 bases are TGTGCCAGCAGTTCTATTGGGACTAGCGCCTCCTACGAGCAGTACTTC.

This clone has more than one count but fewer than ten. This chain connects TRBV6-5 to TRBJ1-2; D not resolved. V lost 10 bases and J lost 6, with 9 bases in between. The CDR3 contains 10 residues. The germline gives CDR1 MNHEY, CDR2 SVGAGI. The CDR3 nucleotides read TGTGCCACCAGGAGTAATGGCTACACCTTC. Translating it yields CATRSNGYTF.

The chain couples TRBV25-1 to TRBJ1-2; 8 positions match TRBD1. The germline CDR1 and CDR2 sequences are MGHDK and SYGVNS. J lost 4 bases, V lost 6 bases, and 4 bases had no gene match. The CDR3 has 13 amino acids. CDR3 protein: CASSPTGGYGYTF. CDR3 DNA: TGTGCCAGCAGCCCCACAGGGGGCTATGGCTACACCTTC.

The V call is TRBV5-3, the J call TRBJ2-2; the match to TRBD1 covers 8 bases. TRBV5-3 is known as an ORF, though its function is uncertain. Losses at the gene ends were 8 bases for V and 6 bases for J; bases not matched to a gene: 3. CDR3 length: 12 residues. In nucleotides, the CDR3 is TGTGCCAGTAGACAGGGGTCCGGGGAGCTGTTTTTT. It is translated as CASRQGSGELFF.

The V call is TRBV9, the J call TRBJ2-3, with D uncertain. CDR3 length: 15 amino acids. Germline loops: CDR1 SGDLS, CDR2 YYNGEE. The V end was cut by 0 bases, the J end by 0 bases, with 8 bases between. CDR3: CASSVGGVSTDTQYF. DNA for the CDR3: TGTGCCAGCAGCGTAGGAGGCGTTAGCACAGATACGCAGTATTTT.

As concerns this clone: At one end the junction does not follow the germline gene, possibly because of a read error. The V and J genes are TRBV7-7 and TRBJ1-1; weak D call: TRBD1 (6 bases). Germline CDR1 SSHAT, CDR2 FNYEAQ (reference sequence). The CDR3 extends over 16 amino acids. The CDR3 here is CASSSPGGAGNTEAFF. The CDR3 DNA follows: TGTGCTAGCAGCTCCCCCGGGGGCGCGGGGAACACTGAAGCTTTCTTT.

This chain uses TRBV27 with TRBJ2-7; no definite D call. Germline V gene data show CDR1 as MNHEY and CDR2 as SMNVEV (reference sequence). The V gene lost 2 bases and the J gene lost 2 bases, with 7 bases spanning the gap. The CDR3 is 13 amino acids. The DNA for the CDR3 is TGTGCCAGCAGTTTAAGTCAGGCCTACGAGCAGTACTTC. It is translated as CASSLSQAYEQYF.

V is TRBV28 and J is TRBJ1-2, with D tentatively TRBD1 (6 bases). The V gene lost 5 bases and the J gene lost 7 bases, with 14 bases spanning the gap. This CDR3 has 13 residues. In germline, CDR1 is MDHEN, CDR2 SYDVKM. CDR3 sequence: CASSLGQTTGYTF. The CDR3 DNA sequence: TGTGCCAGCAGTCTCGGACAGACTACTGGCTACACCTTC.

This chain uses TRBV27 with TRBJ2-3; D tentatively fits TRBD1 or TRBD2 (5 bases each). Germline V gene lookup returns CDR1 MNHEY and CDR2 SMNVEV (reference sequence). The CDR3 has 14 residues. Trimming removed 8 bases at V and 0 bases at J, with 12 bases between. The CDR3 DNA follows: TGTGCCAGCGCCCCCCGGGACAGCACAGATACGCAGTATTTT. Its translation is CASAPRDSTDTQYF.

The J gene is TRBJ2-1, the V gene TRBV10-3, with 9 bases that match TRBD2. V was pared by 3 bases and J by 6 bases, with 6 bases of the junction left unmatched. The CDR3 runs to 15 residues. Germline V gene sequence: CDR1 ENHRY, CDR2 SYGVKD. The CDR3 DNA follows: TGTGCCATCAGTGAATATAGCGGGAGTAGCAATGAGCAGTTCTTC. It translates to CAISEYSGSSNEQFF.